This T cell receptor (beta chain) was recovered during a study of T-cell reconstitution after alpha-beta-depleted transplantation in children. Points on this clonotype: Antigen unknown.

Using unique molecular identifiers, the investigators prepared the TCRbeta library. TCRdb re-called the PCR reads with MiXCR, one entry per CDR3 protein. The table lists some 440,000 distinct CDR3 sequences, around 15% of them singletons. Broader study findings: Newly made T cells mostly supplied T-cell counts and diversity one year after transplant.

V lost 3 bases to trimming and J lost 6 bases; unmatched junction nucleotides: 8. The CDR3 contains 15 residues. The sequencing used PBMCs, mostly from graft donor cells, collected 360 days after TCRalphabeta/CD19-depleted stem cell transplant. The receptor was derived from a boy less than two years old who had a stem cell transplant for Wiskott-Aldrich syndrome, so the T cells may come from the graft donor. This sequence joins TRBV12-3 or TRBV12-4 and TRBJ2-4; 7 bases match TRBD1. CDR3 residues: CASSFWDSGRNIQYF. CDR3 DNA sequence: TGTGCCAGCAGTTTTTGGGACAGCGGCAGAAACATTCAGTACTTC.